The entry below gives a single T cell receptor (beta chain) sequence along with its context. This clone has only a few counts. Its recognized antigen is unknown. Nothing much larger sits one base from this clone, and base qualities are not available. The CDR3, from cysteine to phenylalanine, totals 13 residues. Only the CDR3 DNA is retained, 39 bases long and in frame from the first base. The trim is 5 bases for V and 1 base for J, with a gap of 8 bases between the germline ends. The germline V gene gives CDR1 as SGHAT and CDR2 as FQNNGV. The sample belongs to a study of OX40 agonist ivuxolimab in advanced cancers. For the study in its entirety: Ivuxolimab was an agonistic, fully human IgG2 monoclonal antibody directed against OX40 (CD134), a costimulatory receptor. Intravenous ivuxolimab was administered to patients every 2 weeks at six dose levels: 0.01, 0.1, 0.3, 1.5, 3 and 10 mg/kg. Among the 50 to 55 dose-escalation patients, about 20 had hepatocellular carcinoma, around 15 melanoma, 9 renal cell carcinoma and 9 head and neck cancer. The dose-escalation cohort was about 83% male with a mean age of approximately 60 years, ranging from roughly 20 to 85. Patients were allowed to have had prior anti-PD-1, anti-PD-L1 or anti-CTLA-4 therapy, and roughly 40% of the dose-escalation patients had previously received checkpoint inhibitors. Partial responses occurred in three dose-escalation patients: two with cutaneous melanoma and one with hepatocellular carcinoma. Peripheral TCRbeta sequencing aimed to test whether ivuxolimab altered TCR sequence diversity and caused clonal T-cell expansion. The monotherapy dose-escalation portion (N ≈ 52 patients) of the phase I ivuxolimab trial is reported in the paper.

Findings and caveats that apply to the study as a whole: At doses of 0.1 to 3.0 mg/kg, clonal expansion of both CD4+ and CD8+ blood T cells was observed from baseline to week 6. Low levels of normalized T-cell clonal expansion were also seen in some nonresponding patients. In the 0.1-3.0 mg/kg groups, partial responders were among the patients with the lowest normalized peripheral clonal expansion, particularly in CD8+ T cells. On average, CD8+ T cells showed more expanded clones than CD4+ T cells after ivuxolimab. Antigen specificity was not determined for the clonally expanded peripheral T cells.

For sequencing of the TCRbeta CDR3 region, genomic DNA was extracted from the sorted cells. TCRbeta CDR3 regions were sequenced using the immunoSEQ Assay. TCRdb re-hosts the immuneACCESS table, in-frame sequences only. Its copies lack some clones; in the studies checked, an unresolved V gene accounts for under half of them, and the cause for the rest is not known. This sample holds about 9,000 clones; roughly 68% were observed only once. The ten most abundant clones make up 35% to 45% of the sample. The trial excluded patients who had a history of autoimmune disease or were on systemic immunosuppression. Peripheral blood for TCR sequencing was drawn from every dose cohort at baseline, at cycle 4 day 1 and at cycle 7 day 1. Samples were obtained from an open-label, multicenter, first-in-human phase I dose-escalation trial of ivuxolimab. Adults with locally advanced or metastatic head and neck squamous cell, hepatocellular, melanoma or renal cell carcinoma were enrolled in the trial. Before TCR sequencing, CD4+ T cells and CD8+ T cells were sorted from peripheral blood as separate populations.

Sequencing was performed on CD4+ or CD8+ T cells sorted from blood, taken in a trial of the OX40 agonist ivuxolimab. This TCR was sampled from an adult with an advanced solid tumor such as melanoma, head and neck, liver or kidney cancer. The sequence links TRBV11-2 to TRBJ1-1; matching of 6 bases hints at TRBD1 as the D gene. In nucleotides, the sequence is TGTGCCAGCAGCGCGACAGGGAACACTGAAGCTTTCTTT. The encoded protein is CASSATGNTEAFF.